Each of the 18 T cell receptor beta chains below was sequenced from the same sample in a study of blood T cell repertoires in COVID-19. Repertoires were generated with immunoSEQ multiplex PCR, while TCRdb's copy carries only in-frame clones and drops some. This sample has hundreds of thousands of clones, with 84% found just once. The sequenced material came from PBMCs or T cells enriched from blood (not recorded which). The receptors shown here come from a woman in her thirties or forties who had recovered from COVID-19.

A few counts support this clone. The gene calls are TRBV5-1 and TRBJ2-7; 12 bases are a match to TRBD2. V trimming: 4 bases; J trimming: 4 bases; junction bases outside the gene matches: 6. CDR3 length: 15 residues. Germline loops: CDR1 SGHRS, CDR2 YFSETQ. The CDR3 bases are TGCGCCAGCAGCCTACTAGCGGGAGGTGCTTACGAGCAGTACGTC. Amino acids: CASSLLAGGAYEQYV.

The chain uses TRBV7-6 and TRBJ2-7, with 11 positions matching TRBD2. Trimming took 1 base from V and 3 from J; bases not matched to a gene: 8. This CDR3 comprises 17 residues. Germline CDR1 SGHVS, CDR2 FNYEAQ. CDR3 sequence (DNA): TGTGCCAGCAGCTTAGGGGGGGGGACTAGCGGATTCTACGAGCAGTACTTC. It translates to CASSLGGGTSGFYEQYF.

The chain employs TRBV28 and TRBJ1-2; TRBD1 matches at 8 bases. The CDR3 sequence is 14 residues long. The V gene's germline CDR1 is MDHEN and CDR2 SYDVKM. Trimming at V came to 6 bases and at J to 5 bases, leaving 8 bases not matched to a gene. CDR3 residues: CASRPSGGAYGYTF. CDR3 DNA sequence: TGTGCCAGCAGACCCTCAGGGGGCGCGTATGGCTACACCTTC.

The genes are TRBV11-2 and TRBJ2-1; no firm D call. V gave up 5 bases and J gave up 6 bases, with 14 bases separating them. The CDR3 runs 14 residues. Per the germline V gene, CDR1 is SGHAT and CDR2 is FQNNGV. DNA for the CDR3: TGTGCCAGCAGCGCGGATAGCCGATCCAATGAGCAGTTCTTC. Translation: CASSADSRSNEQFF.

J is TRBJ2-2 and V is TRBV6-4; the match to TRBD1 covers 9 bases. The V gene end was trimmed by 4 bases and the J gene end by 6 bases; junction bases not matched to a gene: 3. This CDR3 is 14 amino acids long. Germline CDR1 reads MRHNA; CDR2 reads SNTAGT. CDR3 DNA sequence: TGTGCCAGCAGTGGACAGGGGGGCGCCGGGGAGCTGTTTTTT. It encodes CASSGQGGAGELFF.

The chain is built from TRBV14 and TRBJ2-5; 8 bases are shared with TRBD1. V trimming: 2 bases; J trimming: 4 bases; junction bases outside the gene matches: 6. The germline gives CDR1 SGHDN, CDR2 FVKESK. This CDR3 has 15 amino acids. The CDR3 region is CASSQFPGGRETQYF. The DNA of the CDR3 is TGTGCCAGCAGCCAATTCCCAGGGGGCAGAGAGACCCAGTACTTC.

CDR3 sequence reads: CASSEPGLAGVSSFWGQFF. The CDR3 nucleotides are TGCGCCAGCAGCGAACCGGGACTAGCGGGAGTTAGTTCTTTCTGGGGGCAGTTCTTC. The chain joins TRBV4-1 to TRBJ2-1, with 14 bases that match TRBD2. Trimming took 5 bases from V and 12 from J; bases not matched to a gene: 21. The CDR3 consists of 19 residues. Germline CDR1 is MGHRA and CDR2 is YSYEKL.

The count of this clone is one. The chain has TRBV6-5 and TRBJ2-7; 8 nucleotides agree with TRBD1. The CDR3 contains 15 residues. The germline V gene has CDR1 MNHEY and CDR2 SVGAGI. Trimming removed 6 bases from V and 0 bases from J; junction bases left unmatched: 7. CDR3 nucleotide sequence: TGTGCCAGCAGCGCGACAGGGGTCAGCTCCTACGAGCAGTACTTC. Amino acid sequence: CASSATGVSSYEQYF.

The chain recombines TRBV2 with TRBJ2-1, with 14 bases matching TRBD2. The CDR3 sequence is 17 residues long. V shed 6 bases, J shed 5 bases, and the junction held 9 bases outside the gene matches. Germline V gene lookup returns CDR1 SNHLY and CDR2 FYNNEI. The CDR3 coding sequence is TGTGCCAGCAGACTATACGGACTAGCGGGAGGTAACAATGAGCAGTTCTTC. Protein product: CASRLYGLAGGNNEQFF.

This chain joins TRBV4-1 and TRBJ2-2; TRBD1 aligns across 8 bases. Losses at the gene ends were 1 base for V and 3 bases for J; bases not matched to a gene: 13. Germline CDR1 MGHRA, CDR2 YSYEKL. The CDR3 is made up of 19 amino acids. As DNA, the CDR3 is TGCGCCAGCAGCCAAGGCCGGACAGGGTATTCCCCGGACACCGGGGAGCTGTTTTTT. This codes for CASSQGRTGYSPDTGELFF.

This rearrangement joins TRBV5-1 to TRBJ1-2; weak D call: TRBD1 (5 bases). This CDR3 has 16 amino acids. Deletions cut 5 bases from V and 6 bases from J, with 23 bases between. In germline, CDR1 is SGHRS, CDR2 YFSETQ. The CDR3 is CASRSRGLPNGHGYTF. The CDR3 bases are TGCGCCAGCAGGTCTAGGGGCCTACCGAACGGCCATGGCTACACCTTC.

The chain carries TRBV21-1 and TRBJ2-7; the DNA was not compared with TRBD2, the D call given in the table. TRBV21-1 is recorded as a pseudogene. CDR3 size: 16 residues. For the CDR3, the DNA is TGTGCCAGCAGCAAAGCGCGGCCTGAGGGTCCCTACGAGCAGTACGTC. The encoded protein is CASSKARPEGPYEQYV.

The CDR3 region is CASSPTTPGGYTF. In nucleotides, the CDR3 is TGTGCCAGCAGCCCGACCACGCCGGGAGGCTACACCTTC. The chain has TRBV28 and TRBJ1-2, with unresolved D. The V gene lost 6 bases and the J gene lost 8 bases, with 16 bases spanning the gap. Germline-derived CDR1 and CDR2 are MDHEN and SYDVKM. This CDR3 has 13 amino acids.

The chain employs TRBV7-2 and TRBJ1-4; D remains unclear. CDR3 size: 16 residues. In germline, CDR1 is SGHTA, CDR2 FQGNSA. Trimming pared 3 bases from V and 3 bases from J, leaving 14 bases between. CDR3 DNA sequence: TGTGCCAGCAGCTTGAGAGTAGGGAGCCCTAATGAAAAACTGTTTTTT. This sequence encodes CASSLRVGSPNEKLFF.

In this sample, this clone turned up once. The chain couples TRBV4-3 to TRBJ1-6, with D perhaps matching TRBD1 (6 bases). The CDR3 is 14 amino acids. V lost 1 base, J lost 10 bases, and 11 bases lay in between. Germline-derived CDR1 and CDR2 are LGHNA and YSLEER. The chain's CDR3 is CASSQAGTLSPLHF. The CDR3 nucleotides read TGCGCCAGCAGCCAAGCGGGGACACTCTCACCCCTCCACTTT.

This chain uses TRBV2 with TRBJ2-1; 7 bases are shared with TRBD2. Germline V gene sequence: CDR1 SNHLY, CDR2 FYNNEI. Unmatched junction bases numbered 17, after V lost 8 bases and J lost 4 bases. CDR3 size: 17 residues. CDR3 amino acids: CASGRGRGDPRYNEQFF. As DNA, the CDR3 is TGTGCCAGCGGGAGGGGAAGGGGTGATCCGCGGTACAATGAGCAGTTCTTC.

The chain carries TRBV3-1 (or the pseudogene TRBV3-2) and TRBJ1-6, with no clear D. Looked up from germline, CDR1 is LGHDT and CDR2 is YNNKEL (reference sequence). This CDR3 comprises 12 residues. Trimming took off 3 bases at V and 7 bases at J, with 4 bases between the two ends. The CDR3 coding sequence is TGTGCCAGCAGCCACCTAAATTCACCCCTCCACTTT. Translation gives CASSHLNSPLHF.

This clone was counted only a few times. V usage is TRBV11-2 and J usage is TRBJ1-3; 7 bases line up with TRBD1. Germline trimming cut 5 bases from V and 0 bases from J; bases unmatched to any gene: 10. The CDR3 loop spans 17 amino acids. Germline assignment: CDR1 SGHAT and CDR2 FQNNGV. The CDR3 spells CASSIPQQGFSGNTIYF. In DNA, the CDR3 is TGTGCCAGCAGCATCCCCCAACAGGGGTTCTCTGGAAACACCATATATTTT.